This passage covers 28 T cell receptor beta chains from one sample sequenced in a study of high-grade serous ovarian cancer treatment subgroups. Libraries were prepared by immunoSEQ multiplex PCR; TCRdb keeps only in-frame clonotypes and omits some of them. The sample contains some 4,000 clones, about 69% of which appear only once. The tumor samples were collected prior to definitive surgery or chemotherapy. Material: tumor tissue. The receptors come from a human donor with high-grade serous ovarian cancer.

The V call is TRBV6-5, the J call TRBJ1-5; no firm D call. With 4 bases removed from V and 4 bases from J, the gap between germline ends came to 14 bases. Germline V gene sequence: CDR1 MNHEY, CDR2 SVGAGI. This CDR3 is 15 amino acids long. The CDR3 here is CASSLTPSLNQPQHF. CDR3 coding DNA: TGTGCCAGCAGTTTAACCCCGTCCTTAAATCAGCCCCAGCATTTT.

The sample holds a few counts of this clone. V gene TRBV6-4 combines with J gene TRBJ2-1, with 12 bases fitting TRBD2. The trim removed 4 bases at V and 4 bases at J, leaving 2 bases unmatched. In germline, CDR1 is MRHNA, CDR2 SNTAGT. The length of the CDR3 is 15 residues. Here the CDR3 reads CASSASGGEYNEQFF. CDR3 coding DNA: TGTGCCAGCAGTGCTAGCGGGGGGGAATACAATGAGCAGTTCTTC.

The chain employs TRBV7-2 and TRBJ1-4; 7 bases agree with TRBD1. The germline gives CDR1 SGHTA, CDR2 FQGNSA. This CDR3 contains 15 residues. Unmatched junction bases numbered 10, after V lost 5 bases and J lost 7 bases. CDR3 sequence reads: CASSLSPGQFEKLFF. The CDR3 DNA reads TGTGCCAGCAGCCTTTCACCGGGACAGTTTGAAAAACTGTTTTTT.

This rearrangement joins TRBV30 to TRBJ2-2; D is uncertain. The V and J ends lost 3 bases and 7 bases respectively, with 18 bases between them. The CDR3 length is 15 residues. CDR1 is GTSNPN, CDR2 SVGIG, per germline (reference sequence). The CDR3 DNA sequence: TGTGCCTGGAGCCCGGTACGGGCATTCTACGGGGAGCTGTTTTTT. It codes for CAWSPVRAFYGELFF.

The genes are TRBV7-8 and TRBJ1-6; TRBD1 matches at 7 bases. The germline CDR1 and CDR2 sequences are SGHVS and FQNEAQ. The J segment lost 9 bases and the V segment lost 5 bases, leaving 10 bases of the junction unmatched. This CDR3 has 15 amino acids. Here the CDR3 reads CASSLPTGLSSPLHF. CDR3 DNA: TGTGCCAGCAGCCTACCGACAGGGTTAAGTTCACCCCTCCACTTT.

This clone was detected a few times. The V call is TRBV6-5, the J call TRBJ2-4; the D gene is possibly TRBD2 (6 bases). Trimming cost V 2 bases and J 2 bases, with 10 bases left between them. The length of the CDR3 is 15 residues. The germline CDR1 and CDR2 sequences are MNHEY and SVGAGI. The CDR3 protein is CASSYGGVSKNIQYF. Written as DNA, the CDR3 is TGTGCCAGCAGTTACGGCGGGGTATCCAAAAACATTCAGTACTTC.

The V call is TRBV5-1, the J call TRBJ2-5, with TRBD1 matching 9 bases. The CDR3 covers 16 residues. CDR1 and CDR2 from the germline V gene are SGHRS and YFSETQ. V was pared by 2 bases and J by 3 bases, with 8 bases of the junction left unmatched. Here the CDR3 DNA reads TGCGCCAGCAGCTTTTACCCGGGACAGGGCGAAGAGACCCAGTACTTC. Amino acid sequence: CASSFYPGQGEETQYF.

In its sample, this clone was seen a few times. The rearrangement links TRBV7-9 to TRBJ1-2; maybe TRBD1 (5 bases). The CDR3 loop spans 10 amino acids. V lost 6 bases, J lost 6 bases, and 5 bases lay in between. Germline CDR1 is SEHNR and CDR2 is FQNEAQ (reference sequence). The CDR3 region has the DNA TGTGCCAGCAGAGGGGATGGCTACACCTTC. Translated, it gives CASRGDGYTF.

This chain joins TRBV15 and TRBJ1-6; 12 bases fit TRBD1. Losses at the gene ends were 1 base for V and 7 bases for J; bases not matched to a gene: 5. Looked up from germline, CDR1 is LNHNV and CDR2 is YYDKDF (reference sequence). The length of the CDR3 is 17 residues. This chain's CDR3 is CATSRGGQGARNSPLHF. DNA of the CDR3: TGTGCCACCAGCAGAGGGGGACAGGGGGCGCGAAATTCACCCCTCCACTTT.

This clone is classed as medium-sized. The chain has TRBV5-1 and TRBJ1-2, with a tentative D call TRBD1 (5 bases). Trimming left V 4 bases short and J 7 bases short, with 17 bases between. This CDR3 has 14 residues. Per the germline V gene, CDR1 is SGHRS and CDR2 is YFSETQ. The CDR3 DNA sequence: TGCGCCAGCAGCCCTAGACAGTCCGTTCGTGGCTACACCTTC. It is translated as CASSPRQSVRGYTF.

The rearrangement uses TRBV2 and TRBJ2-2; TRBD2 matches 9 bases. Germline assignment: CDR1 SNHLY and CDR2 FYNNEI. V trimming: 7 bases; J trimming: 6 bases; junction bases outside the gene matches: 9. CDR3 length equals 15 residues. For the CDR3, the DNA is TGTGCCAGCAAGGTGGCTAGCGGGGCACCCGGGGAGCTGTTTTTT. Translated: CASKVASGAPGELFF.

The J gene is TRBJ2-5, the V gene TRBV4-1; 7 bases match TRBD2. Unmatched junction bases numbered 8, after V lost 1 base and J lost 3 bases. The CDR3 totals 16 residues. Germline CDR1 and CDR2: MGHRA and YSYEKL. The CDR3 DNA reads TGCGCCAGCAGCCAAGGGTTTGGTGGGGGGGAAGAGACCCAGTACTTC. Protein product: CASSQGFGGGEETQYF.

J is TRBJ1-1 and V is TRBV6-6; a possible D gene is TRBD1 (5 bases). CDR3 length: 14 residues. V lost 5 bases to trimming and J lost 2 bases, with 12 bases between them. CDR1 is MNHNY and CDR2 is SVGAGI in the germline V gene (reference sequence). CDR3 amino acids: CASSANRINTEAFF. The DNA for the CDR3 is TGTGCCAGCAGTGCCAACAGGATAAACACTGAAGCTTTCTTT.

V usage is TRBV10-2 and J usage is TRBJ2-3; maybe TRBD2 (5 bases). This CDR3 has 15 residues. V lost 6 bases to trimming and J lost 2 bases, with 15 bases between them. Germline CDR1 is WSHSY and CDR2 is SAAADI. In DNA, the CDR3 is TGCGCCAGCAGACCCGAGCGGAGTCTCACAGATACGCAGTATTTT. This encodes CASRPERSLTDTQYF.

This chain uses TRBV27 with TRBJ1-6; 7 nucleotides align to TRBD1. This CDR3 comprises 16 residues. Germline CDR1 and CDR2: MNHEY and SMNVEV (reference sequence). V was clipped by 6 bases and J by 6 bases; unmatched bases: 11. The CDR3 spells CASSLSGTAPNSPLHF. The CDR3 nucleotides read TGTGCCAGCAGCCTTTCCGGGACAGCACCTAATTCACCCCTCCACTTT.

This clone was counted only a few times. The chain carries TRBV7-9 and TRBJ2-5; D is tentatively TRBD1 or TRBD2 (6 bases each). V was trimmed by 7 bases and J by 0 bases, leaving 18 bases between them. The CDR3 spans 16 residues. Per the germline V gene, CDR1 is SEHNR and CDR2 is FQNEAQ (reference sequence). CDR3 loop: CASTPWGAADQETQYF. The CDR3 DNA follows: TGTGCCAGCACACCCTGGGGGGCAGCGGACCAAGAGACCCAGTACTTC.

The rearrangement uses TRBV19 and TRBJ2-5; 8 bases are a match to TRBD2. This CDR3 is built from 14 residues. Germline V lookup: CDR1 LNHDA, CDR2 SQIVND (reference sequence). The junction had 5 bases not matched to a gene; V was cut back by 3 bases and J by 5 bases. The CDR3 loop is CASSIGREYETQYF. CDR3 sequence (DNA): TGTGCCAGTAGTATCGGGAGGGAGTACGAGACCCAGTACTTC.

J is TRBJ1-1 and V is TRBV19; D unresolved. V lost 5 bases and J lost 1, with 8 bases in between. This CDR3 comprises 13 residues. Per germline, CDR1 LNHDA and CDR2 SQIVND (reference sequence). For the CDR3, the DNA is TGTGCCAGTAGTTCATTGAGGAACACTGAAGCTTTCTTT. This gives the protein CASSSLRNTEAFF. Variable domain in full (rest from reference TRBV19 and TRBJ1-1): DGGITQSPKYLFRKEGQNVTLSCEQNLNHDAMYWYRQDPGQGLRLIYYSQIVNDFQKGDIAEGYSVSREKKESFPLTVTSAQKNPTAFYLCASSSLRNTEAFFGQGTRLTVV.

This clone was seen once. The chain carries TRBV5-5 and TRBJ1-1, with unresolved D. Germline assignment: CDR1 SGHKS and CDR2 YYEKEE (reference sequence). The CDR3 contains 17 residues. The V and J ends lost 1 base and 0 bases respectively, with 16 bases between them. CDR3 residues: CASSLLVFETMNTEAFF. In DNA form, the CDR3 reads TGTGCCAGCAGCTTGTTGGTCTTTGAGACCATGAACACTGAAGCTTTCTTT.

The V call is TRBV13, the J call TRBJ1-1; no firm D call. Germline-derived CDR1 and CDR2 are PRHDT and FYEKMQ (reference sequence). V was clipped by 5 bases and J by 1 base, with 11 bases between them. The CDR3 sequence is 14 residues long. The CDR3 region is CASSLLEGNTEAFF. The DNA for the CDR3 is TGTGCCAGCAGCCTTCTCGAGGGGAACACTGAAGCTTTCTTT.

The rearrangement links TRBV6-1 to TRBJ2-7; D might be TRBD1 or TRBD2, each matching 5 bases. The CDR3 is 14 residues long. Germline V gene lookup returns CDR1 MNHNS and CDR2 SASEGT. With 0 bases removed from V and 4 bases from J, the gap between germline ends came to 10 bases. In DNA form, the CDR3 reads TGTGCCAGCAGTGAAGCCGGGACCCTATACGAGCAGTACTTC. Its translation: CASSEAGTLYEQYF.

This clone appeared a single time. The chain couples TRBV7-6 to TRBJ1-2; no definite D call. Looked up from germline, CDR1 is SGHVS and CDR2 is FNYEAQ. The CDR3 spans 11 residues. V shed 4 bases and J shed 8 bases, with 8 bases lying between them. This CDR3 is CASSWARGYTF. Here the CDR3 DNA reads TGTGCCAGCAGCTGGGCACGAGGCTACACCTTC.

This clone was found a few times. The chain combines TRBV5-6 with TRBJ1-2; no definite D call. The CDR3 consists of 13 residues. Germline V gene lookup returns CDR1 SGHDT and CDR2 YYEEEE. V was cut by 2 bases and J by 1 base, with 6 bases left in between. DNA of the CDR3: TGTGCCAGCAGCTTTTGGGGTAACTATGGCTACACCTTC. Translated: CASSFWGNYGYTF.

The chain couples TRBV10-2 to TRBJ1-1; possible D gene TRBD1, 5 bases. The V gene lost 6 bases and the J gene lost 8 bases, with 16 bases spanning the gap. Germline V gene data show CDR1 as WSHSY and CDR2 as SAAADI. CDR3 size: 13 residues. The CDR3 spells CASSGVKAGEAFF. The CDR3 nucleotides are TGCGCCAGCAGCGGAGTTAAAGCAGGGGAAGCTTTCTTT.

The CDR3 sequence is CASSVGTLGSTEAFF. CDR3 bases: TGTGCCAGCAGCGTAGGGACCCTGGGGAGCACTGAAGCTTTCTTT. The rearrangement uses TRBV9 and TRBJ1-1, with no clear D. The CDR3 length is 15 residues. CDR1 SGDLS and CDR2 YYNGEE come from the germline V gene. Trimming stripped 0 bases from V and 4 bases from J, with 13 bases between.

CDR3 sequence reads: CASSELAGATYEQYF. CDR3 coding DNA: TGTGCCAGCAGTGAACTAGCGGGGGCCACCTACGAGCAGTACTTC. The J gene is TRBJ2-7, the V gene TRBV6-1; the match to TRBD2 covers 10 bases. Germline trimming cut 2 bases from V and 2 bases from J; bases unmatched to any gene: 3. CDR1 is MNHNS, CDR2 SASEGT, per germline. The CDR3 spans 15 residues.

This rearrangement joins TRBV6-5 to TRBJ1-2; D perhaps matches TRBD1 (5 bases). Germline V lookup: CDR1 MNHEY, CDR2 SVGAGI. V lost 2 bases and J lost 5, with 15 bases in between. The CDR3 is 15 residues long. The CDR3 is CASSYEGGGTYGYTF. CDR3 nucleotides: TGTGCCAGCAGTTACGAAGGCGGGGGGACTTATGGCTACACCTTC.

This clone showed up just a few times. The gene calls are TRBV5-1 and TRBJ1-5; tentatively, D is TRBD1 (5 bases). Per the germline V gene, CDR1 is SGHRS and CDR2 is YFSETQ. Trimming removed 0 bases at V and 1 base at J, with 8 bases between. The CDR3 is 15 amino acids. CDR3 in amino acids: CASSLGGSSNQPQHF. In nucleotides, the CDR3 is TGCGCCAGCAGCTTGGGGGGGTCAAGCAATCAGCCCCAGCATTTT.